This TCR beta chain was profiled in a study of early T cells in non-severe SARS-CoV-2 infection. As for the study in general: The chains were unpaired, and the sequenced material was bulk RNA from unsorted whole blood. General study results and limits: Comparison of clonotypes with VDJdb favored anti-spike CD8 responses while missing private and CD4 specificities.

The CDR3 has 11 residues. The V gene's germline CDR1 is DFQATT and CDR2 SNEGSKA (reference sequence). Trimming cost V 3 bases and J 5 bases, with 8 bases left between them. There are many counts of this clonotype. The antigen is not known. MiXCR was run by TCRdb on the 5' RACE reads, yielding one entry per CDR3 protein. This sample has about 50,000 distinct CDR3 sequences, with approximately 8.5% found just once. The gene calls are TRBV20-1 and TRBJ2-7; possibly TRBD1 for D (6 bases). This clonotype was sampled from an adult who was a healthcare worker with PCR-confirmed SARS-CoV-2 infection or an uninfected control (not recorded which). Material: whole blood. In DNA form, the CDR3 reads TGCAGTGCTAGGGGACAAAACGAGCAGTACTTC. Translated, it gives CSARGQNEQYF.